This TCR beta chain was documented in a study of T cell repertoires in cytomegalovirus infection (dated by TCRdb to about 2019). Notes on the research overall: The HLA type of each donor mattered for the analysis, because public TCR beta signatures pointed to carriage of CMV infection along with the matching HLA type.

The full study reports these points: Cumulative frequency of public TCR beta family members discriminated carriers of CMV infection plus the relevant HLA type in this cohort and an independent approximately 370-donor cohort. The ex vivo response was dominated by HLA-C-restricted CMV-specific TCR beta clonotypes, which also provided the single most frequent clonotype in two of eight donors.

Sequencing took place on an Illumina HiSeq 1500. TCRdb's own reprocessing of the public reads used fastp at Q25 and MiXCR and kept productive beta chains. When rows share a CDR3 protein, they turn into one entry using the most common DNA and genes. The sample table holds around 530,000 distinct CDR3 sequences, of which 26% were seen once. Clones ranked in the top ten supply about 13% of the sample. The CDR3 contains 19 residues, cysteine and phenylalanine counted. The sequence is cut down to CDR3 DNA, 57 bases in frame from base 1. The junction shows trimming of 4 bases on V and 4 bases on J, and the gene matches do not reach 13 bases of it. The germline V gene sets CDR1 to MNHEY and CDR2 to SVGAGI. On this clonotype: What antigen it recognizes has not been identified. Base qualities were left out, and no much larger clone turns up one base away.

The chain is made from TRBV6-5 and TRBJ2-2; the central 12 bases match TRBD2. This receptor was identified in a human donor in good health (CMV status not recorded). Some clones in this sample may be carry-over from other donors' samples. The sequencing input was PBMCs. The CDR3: CASSSVGLAGGPGTGELFF. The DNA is TGTGCCAGCAGTTCGGTGGGGCTAGCGGGAGGGCCCGGCACCGGGGAGCTGTTTTTT.